Below are 12 T cell receptor beta chains sequenced from a single sample in a study of regulatory T cells in long-lasting Graves disease. Time point denoted: newly diagnosed GD, antithyroid drugs for less than 3 months. The TCR library was made from RNA extracted from PBMCs. Researchers made TCR beta libraries by using iRepertoire HTBI primers and running Arm-PCR on CDR3 regions. In TCRdb, the multiplex PCR reads were re-called with MiXCR into one record per CDR3 protein. The profile covers 600,000 to 650,000 distinct CDR3 sequences, with roughly 16% appearing a single time and about 18% taken by the ten largest. The same sample was also studied in work on T cells in Graves' hyperthyroidism and ophthalmopathy.

Sample: peripheral blood mononuclear cells (PBMCs), taken at new diagnosis, from a patient treated with antithyroid drugs. All receptors derive from a woman in her thirties with Graves disease.

This clonotype appeared a few times. CDR3 sequence reads: CASSGTGTGGTDTQYF. The CDR3 bases are TGTGCCAGCAGCGGAACCGGGACAGGGGGCACAGATACGCAGTATTTT. The chain uses TRBV28 and TRBJ2-3, with 10 bases identical to TRBD1. V shed 6 bases, J shed 1 base, and the junction held 7 bases outside the gene matches. The CDR3 is 16 amino acids. Germline CDR1 and CDR2: MDHEN and SYDVKM.

This chain uses TRBV10-1 with TRBJ2-3; a weak D match, TRBD2 (6 bases). This CDR3 contains 15 residues. V lost 2 bases and J 1 base, leaving 10 bases between the germline ends. Looked up from germline, CDR1 is WNHNN and CDR2 is SYGVQD (reference sequence). The CDR3 region has the DNA TGCGCCAGCAGTGAGGGGGGGAGTGGCACAGATACGCAGTATTTT. It yields the protein CASSEGGSGTDTQYF.

The chain links TRBV5-1 to TRBJ2-7; D call uncertain. V lost 0 bases to trimming and J lost 0 bases, with 10 bases between them. Germline V gives CDR1 SGHRS, CDR2 YFSETQ. The length of the CDR3 is 15 residues. In DNA, the CDR3 is TGCGCCAGCAGCTTGGGGACCGTAAACTCCTACGAGCAGTACTTC. The encoded protein is CASSLGTVNSYEQYF.

This clonotype was found a few times. V is TRBV20-1 and J is TRBJ2-5; 8 positions agree with TRBD1. From germline, CDR1 is DFQATT and CDR2 SNEGSKA (reference sequence). With V trimmed by 6 bases and J by 5 bases, 11 bases remained unmatched. The CDR3 runs 14 residues. The CDR3 coding sequence is TGCAGTGCGGAGGGACAGGCCGCGACCGAGACCCAGTACTTC. Its translation: CSAEGQAATETQYF.

Regarding this clonotype: A read error may explain this, as a much larger clone is one base away. CDR3 nucleotides: TGTGCCAGCAGCTCGCCGGACCAAGAGACCCAGTACTTC. This codes for CASSSPDQETQYF. The chain uses TRBV7-8 and TRBJ2-5; no clear D. The CDR3 length is 13 residues. CDR1 and CDR2 (germline): SGHVS, FQNEAQ. The V end lost 4 bases, the J end lost 0 bases, and 6 bases lay between the germline ends.

This clonotype has a handful of counts. The chain is built from TRBV30 and TRBJ1-3; D unresolved. The germline V gene has CDR1 GTSNPN and CDR2 SVGIG (reference sequence). The V and J ends lost 1 base and 11 bases respectively, with 15 bases between them. This CDR3 comprises 13 residues. The DNA for the CDR3 is TGTGCCTGGAGTGGCCAGGTCTATACCGCCATATATTTT. Amino acid sequence: CAWSGQVYTAIYF.

This clonotype came up many times. The rearrangement joins TRBV10-1 to TRBJ2-7; 16 positions agree with TRBD2. V shed 5 bases, J shed 4 bases, and the junction held 5 bases outside the gene matches. Germline V gene data show CDR1 as WNHNN and CDR2 as SYGVQD (reference sequence). The CDR3 covers 16 residues. DNA for the CDR3: TGCGCCAGCAGTTCGGGACTAGCGGGAGGGGAGTACGAGCAGTACTTC. Protein sequence: CASSSGLAGGEYEQYF.

This rearrangement joins TRBV2 to TRBJ2-3; TRBD1 is a possible D gene (6 bases). The CDR3 contains 14 residues. The ends were cut back, 3 bases at V and 2 bases at J, with 9 bases in the middle. Germline V gene lookup returns CDR1 SNHLY and CDR2 FYNNEI. The CDR3 nucleotides read TGTGCCAGCAGTGAGGGGGCCAACACAGATACGCAGTATTTT. It translates to CASSEGANTDTQYF.

The gene calls are TRBV5-1 and TRBJ2-6; D is ambiguous. CDR1 is SGHRS and CDR2 is YFSETQ in the germline V gene. CDR3 length equals 15 residues. V lost 0 bases, J lost 0 bases, and 4 bases lay in between. CDR3 sequence (DNA): TGCGCCAGCAGCTTGGGTGACTCTGGGGCCAACGTCCTGACTTTC. Translation gives CASSLGDSGANVLTF. Variable domain in full (rest from reference TRBV5-1 and TRBJ2-6): KAGVTQTPRYLIKTRGQQVTLSCSPISGHRSVSWYQQTPGQGLQFLFEYFSETQRNKGNFPGRFSGRQFSNSRSEMNVSTLELGDSALYLCASSLGDSGANVLTFGAGSRLTVL.

This clonotype was observed a handful of times. The genes are TRBV5-1 and TRBJ2-5, with 9 bases identical to TRBD2. The germline V gene encodes CDR1 SGHRS and CDR2 YFSETQ. The CDR3 contains 14 residues. V was pared by 5 bases and J by 2 bases, with 4 bases of the junction left unmatched. CDR3 protein: CASSPSGNQETQYF. CDR3 in DNA: TGCGCCAGCAGTCCTAGCGGGAATCAAGAGACCCAGTACTTC.

This clonotype has a single count. A junction boundary mismatches the germline segment, possibly from a read error. The chain carries TRBV11-1 and TRBJ2-1, with a weak D call TRBD2 (5 bases). Germline-derived CDR1 and CDR2 are SGHAT and FQDESV (reference sequence). The CDR3 has 16 amino acids. CDR3 protein: CASSHWGVGSYNEQFF. The CDR3 bases are TGCGCCAGCAGCCACTGGGGAGTAGGGTCCTACAATGAGCAGTTCTTC.

The rearrangement uses TRBV20-1 and TRBJ1-1, with 11 bases matching TRBD1. CDR3 length: 15 amino acids. Germline values: CDR1 DFQATT, CDR2 SNEGSKA (reference sequence). CDR3 loop: CRGGLGTGGDTEAFF. CDR3 sequence (DNA): TGCAGGGGAGGTTTGGGGACAGGGGGGGACACTGAAGCTTTCTTT.